In its sample, the clone carrying this T cell receptor (beta chain) was seen once. Generated by immunoSEQ multiplex PCR, the TCRdb table keeps only in-frame clones and is missing some. The sample records some 100,000 clones, about 89% being singletons. These data come from a study of T cell responses to AZD1222 COVID-19 vaccine. V gave up 0 bases and J gave up 3 bases; unmatched junction bases: 5. The CDR3 extends over 15 amino acids. Germline V gene lookup returns CDR1 LGHDT and CDR2 YNNKEL (reference sequence). The chain couples TRBV3-1 (or the pseudogene TRBV3-2) to TRBJ2-7, with 7 bases that match TRBD1. The starting material was peripheral blood, obtained 28 days after the second AZD1222 dose. This clonotype originated in an adult who received the AZD1222 COVID-19 vaccine. CDR3 sequence: CASSQERQGVYEQYF. Here the CDR3 DNA reads TGTGCCAGCAGCCAAGAAAGACAGGGCGTCTACGAGCAGTACTTC.